The 8 T cell receptor beta chains below come from one sample, sequenced in a study of T cell repertoires in cytomegalovirus infection. Each CDR3 protein is one row after TCRdb ran MiXCR on the reads. The sample holds approximately 110,000 distinct CDR3 sequences; approximately 28% are singletons and the top ten take roughly three quarters. For these receptors, no antigen is known. This specimen consisted of CD8+ T cells from cultured PBMCs, obtained from culture after CMV antigen stimulation. The source is a human donor in good health (CMV status not recorded). Some clones in this sample may be carry-over from other donors' samples.

This clonotype was counted at least ten times. This chain joins TRBV7-9 and TRBJ1-2; D possibly corresponds to TRBD1 (5 bases). This CDR3 has 18 residues. Trimming took 1 base from V and 7 from J, leaving 25 bases between them. In germline, CDR1 is SEHNR, CDR2 FQNEAQ (reference sequence). CDR3 sequence reads: CASSLEGVTTRGPCGYTF. As DNA, the CDR3 is TGTGCCAGCAGCTTAGAAGGGGTAACTACTCGTGGGCCTTGTGGCTACACCTTC.

The genes are TRBV6-5 and TRBJ1-6; D gene unclear. Germline V gives CDR1 MNHEY, CDR2 SVGAGI. The CDR3 sequence is 14 residues long. V shed 6 bases and J shed 4 bases, with 10 bases lying between them. The DNA of the CDR3 is TGTGCCAGCAGCATCAGTGGGTATAATTCACCCCTCCACTTT. Translating it yields CASSISGYNSPLHF.

Only a few counts were recorded for this clonotype. The rearrangement joins TRBV6-4 to TRBJ1-1, with D tentatively TRBD1 (5 bases). Trimming stripped 3 bases from V and 2 bases from J, with 7 bases between. Germline V gene sequence: CDR1 MRHNA, CDR2 SNTAGT. This CDR3 has 13 residues. CDR3 in amino acids: CASSERGNTEAFF. CDR3 sequence (DNA): TGTGCCAGCAGTGAGCGGGGCAACACTGAAGCTTTCTTT.

This chain's CDR3 is CSAEGLAGVSSYNEQFF. CDR3 in DNA: TGCAGTGCTGAGGGACTAGCGGGGGTGAGCTCCTACAATGAGCAGTTCTTC. The V and J genes are TRBV20-1 and TRBJ2-1; 14 bases are a match to TRBD2. V shed 5 bases and J 0 bases; nucleotides not matched to a gene: 6. The CDR3 is 17 amino acids. CDR1 DFQATT and CDR2 SNEGSKA come from the germline V gene (reference sequence).

The sample holds many counts of this clonotype. This rearrangement joins TRBV11-2 to TRBJ2-2; 8 bases agree with TRBD2. This CDR3 is built from 17 residues. From germline, CDR1 is SGHAT and CDR2 FQNNGV. J lost 4 bases, V lost 1 base, and 8 bases had no gene match. CDR3 amino acids: CASSLGALAGPTGELFF. CDR3 nucleotide sequence: TGTGCCAGCAGCTTAGGAGCCCTAGCGGGCCCCACCGGGGAGCTGTTTTTT.

This clonotype has more than one count but fewer than ten. The CDR3 nucleotides read TGTGCCAGCAGTTTATCCCCGGCCGACAGTGACAATGAGCAGTTCTTC. It specifies CASSLSPADSDNEQFF. The V gene is TRBV28, the J gene TRBJ2-1; possible D gene TRBD1, 5 bases. CDR1 is MDHEN, CDR2 SYDVKM, per germline. The CDR3 has 16 residues. Trimming cost V 1 base and J 5 bases, with 15 bases left between them.

This clonotype was detected only a few times. The CDR3 DNA sequence: TGTGCCAGTACCCCCCTAGCGGGGGGAGGGGAGCTGTTTTTT. This codes for CASTPLAGGGELFF. The chain links TRBV7-6 to TRBJ2-2; 11 nucleotides align to TRBD2. This CDR3 comprises 14 residues. With V trimmed by 9 bases and J by 8 bases, 8 bases remained unmatched. CDR1 and CDR2 (germline): SGHVS, FNYEAQ.

The chain couples TRBV12-3 or TRBV12-4 to TRBJ1-2, with D perhaps TRBD1 (5 bases). CDR3 size: 11 residues. Trimming removed 6 bases from V and 6 bases from J, with 8 bases in between. This chain's CDR3 is CASRIRDGYTF. The DNA of the CDR3 is TGTGCCAGCAGGATCAGGGATGGCTACACCTTC.